A single T cell receptor beta chain is shown here with its context. The data originate from a study of blood T cell repertoires in COVID-19. The repertoire was sequenced with immunoSEQ multiplex PCR; TCRdb's copy has only in-frame clones and lacks some. Here the sample spans around 170,000 clones, roughly nine tenths being singletons. This CDR3 has 15 amino acids. J gave up 5 bases and V 4 bases, and 4 bases lay outside the gene matches. Per the germline V gene, CDR1 is LGHNA and CDR2 is YNFKEQ. Sample: peripheral blood. This clonotype was sampled from a man younger than 30 who had recovered from COVID-19. The chain is built from TRBV4-2 and TRBJ2-1, with 11 bases aligning to TRBD2. The CDR3 nucleotides read TGTGCCAGCAGCCTACTAGCGGGAGAACACAATGAGCAGTTCTTC. It translates to CASSLLAGEHNEQFF.